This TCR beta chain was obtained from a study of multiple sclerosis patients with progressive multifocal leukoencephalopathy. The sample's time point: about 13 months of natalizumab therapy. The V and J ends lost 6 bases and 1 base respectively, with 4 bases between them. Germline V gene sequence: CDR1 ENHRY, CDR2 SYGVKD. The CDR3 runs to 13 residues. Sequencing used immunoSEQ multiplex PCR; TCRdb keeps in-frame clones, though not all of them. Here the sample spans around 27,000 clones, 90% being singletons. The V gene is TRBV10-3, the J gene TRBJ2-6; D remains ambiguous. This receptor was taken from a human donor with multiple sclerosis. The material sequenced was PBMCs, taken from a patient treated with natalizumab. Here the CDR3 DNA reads TGTGCCATCAGCCAGTCTGGGGCCAACGTCCTGACTTTC. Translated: CAISQSGANVLTF.